This TCR beta chain derives from a study of Graves' ophthalmopathy and Graves' hyperthyroidism. The junction had 14 bases not matched to a gene; V was cut back by 7 bases and J by 8 bases. This CDR3 spans 15 amino acids. The germline CDR1 and CDR2 sequences are MNHEY and SMNVEV (reference sequence). Orbital computed tomography and thyroid ultrasound, along with TRAb, serum thyroxine and clinical symptoms, underpinned diagnosis. Isolation of PBMCs was performed using around 9.5 ml of fresh peripheral blood. Researchers took RNA transcripts and amplified TCR beta CDR3 regions from them. The first-round RT-PCR employed HTBI primers together with the Qiagen OneStep RT-PCR kit. A multiplex PCR was then performed as the second round. TCRdb redid the calling of the multiplex PCR reads with MiXCR, one entry per CDR3 protein. The sample records about 220,000 distinct CDR3 sequences, about 22% being singletons.

Sample: peripheral blood. The receptor was derived from a woman aged 45-65 years with Graves' ophthalmopathy. The V and J genes are TRBV27 and TRBJ2-1; 7 bases map to TRBD2. As DNA, the CDR3 is TGTGCCAGCACACAACGAGGGACTATTGGCGATGAGCAGTTCTTC. It is translated as CASTQRGTIGDEQFF.